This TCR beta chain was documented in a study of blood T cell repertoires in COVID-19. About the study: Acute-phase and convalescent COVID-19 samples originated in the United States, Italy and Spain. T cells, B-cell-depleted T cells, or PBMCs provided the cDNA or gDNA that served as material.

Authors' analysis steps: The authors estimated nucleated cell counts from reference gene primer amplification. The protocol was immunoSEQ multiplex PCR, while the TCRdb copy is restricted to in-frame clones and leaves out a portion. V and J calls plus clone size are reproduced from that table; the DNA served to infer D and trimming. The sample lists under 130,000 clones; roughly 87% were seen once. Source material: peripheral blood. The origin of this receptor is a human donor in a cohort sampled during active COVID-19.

In DNA, the CDR3 is TGTGCCAGCAGCTCCCTTCCTCCGGGGGGCCCCTCGGAGCTGTTTTTT. It specifies CASSSLPPGGPSELFF. V and J are TRBV11-1 and TRBJ2-2; maybe TRBD2 (7 bases). Per germline, CDR1 SGHAT and CDR2 FQDESV (reference sequence). This CDR3 has 16 residues. The V end lost 4 bases, the J end lost 10 bases, and 22 bases lay between the germline ends.